Listed here are 18 T cell receptor beta chains from one sample, sequenced in a study of metastatic and nonmetastatic thyroid tumors. TCRdb re-analyzed the PCR reads through MiXCR. This sample has tens of thousands of clones, with 10% to 15% found just once. Before thyroid surgery, none of the patients had received any treatment. The sequenced material came from blood. The receptors shown here come from a female donor with papillary thyroid cancer or a benign thyroid nodule (not recorded which). Some clones in this sample may be carry-over from other donors' samples.

This clone was recorded at least ten times. The chain combines TRBV11-3 with TRBJ2-1, with D tentatively TRBD1 (6 bases). V lost 3 bases and J lost 8, with 17 bases in between. Germline V gene sequence: CDR1 SGHNT, CDR2 YENEEA. This CDR3 region has 15 residues. DNA of the CDR3: TGTGCCAGCAGCTTGGGGGCAGCTTATGACGATGAGCAGTTCTTC. Its protein is CASSLGAAYDDEQFF.

Details on this clone: This may be a read error, as it is one base from a much larger clone. The gene calls are TRBV29-1 and TRBJ2-4; D not certain. Germline V gene data show CDR1 as SQVTM and CDR2 as ANQGSEA. The CDR3 spans 13 residues. With 0 bases removed from V and 9 bases from J, the gap between germline ends came to 12 bases. The CDR3: CSVEDLYLPIQYF. CDR3 nucleotide sequence: TGCAGCGTTGAAGATTTGTATCTGCCCATTCAGTACTTC.

There are many counts of this clone. The rearrangement links TRBV7-2 to TRBJ2-7; D remains ambiguous. Germline loops: CDR1 SGHTA, CDR2 FQGNSA. This CDR3 spans 13 amino acids. With 4 bases removed from V and 3 bases from J, the gap between germline ends came to 10 bases. The CDR3 region is CASSSDLFYEQYF. In DNA form, the CDR3 reads TGTGCCAGCAGCTCGGACCTCTTCTACGAGCAGTACTTC.

This clone was seen many times. The same CDR3 is also encoded by other DNA sequences in this sample. The chain recombines TRBV9 with TRBJ2-1, with TRBD2 as a possible D gene (6 bases). This CDR3 region has 16 residues. Germline CDR1 reads SGDLS; CDR2 reads YYNGEE. V was clipped by 1 base and J by 0 bases, with 11 bases between them. CDR3 in DNA: TGTGCCAGCAGCGTAAGTCCGGGGGTCTCCTACAATGAGCAGTTCTTC. Its translation: CASSVSPGVSYNEQFF.

The chain is built from TRBV29-1 and TRBJ1-1; D remains ambiguous. Germline CDR1 reads SQVTM; CDR2 reads ANQGSEA. The CDR3 totals 12 residues. Trimming took off 7 bases at V and 1 base at J, with 10 bases between the two ends. The CDR3 sequence: CSAEDGNTEAFF. DNA for the CDR3: TGCAGCGCCGAGGACGGGAACACTGAAGCTTTCTTT.

This clone showed up many times. The chain is built from TRBV18 and TRBJ1-5; D gene uncertain. From germline, CDR1 is KGHSH and CDR2 LQKENI. The CDR3 has 13 residues. Trimming stripped 4 bases from V and 6 bases from J, with 10 bases between. As DNA, the CDR3 is TGTGCCAGCTCACAGTTCGGCAGTCAGCCCCAGCATTTT. Residues: CASSQFGSQPQHF.

This clone was found many times. This chain connects TRBV20-1 to TRBJ2-7, with TRBD1 identical over 9 bases. Germline CDR1 reads DFQATT; CDR2 reads SNEGSKA (reference sequence). CDR3 size: 11 residues. V dropped 6 bases and J dropped 6; count of bases not matched to a gene: 3. CDR3 region: CSANRGLEQYF. The DNA for the CDR3 is TGCAGTGCCAACAGGGGGCTCGAGCAGTACTTC.

The chain uses TRBV20-1 and TRBJ1-2; the D is unclear. The CDR3 is made up of 15 amino acids. Germline values: CDR1 DFQATT, CDR2 SNEGSKA (reference sequence). V was shortened by 5 bases and J by 4 bases, with 20 bases between the two germline ends. Written as DNA, the CDR3 is TGCAGTGCTCGCCAGCGATCTTGGTGGGGCTATGGCTACACCTTC. Amino acids: CSARQRSWWGYGYTF.

This clone was recorded many times. The rearrangement joins TRBV6-1 to TRBJ2-1; D is undetermined. CDR1 MNHNS and CDR2 SASEGT come from the germline V gene. The CDR3 extends over 13 amino acids. V was cut by 5 bases and J by 3 bases, with 8 bases left in between. CDR3 residues: CASSPGYYNEQFF. The CDR3 nucleotides read TGTGCCAGCAGTCCCGGCTACTACAATGAGCAGTTCTTC.

This clone was seen at least ten times. The chain carries TRBV30 and TRBJ2-7, with D uncertain. Per germline, CDR1 GTSNPN and CDR2 SVGIG (reference sequence). V lost 0 bases to trimming and J lost 6 bases, with 9 bases between them. This CDR3 region has 12 residues. The CDR3 spells CAWSVSEVEQYF. The CDR3 DNA follows: TGTGCCTGGAGTGTATCGGAAGTCGAGCAGTACTTC.

The sample holds many counts of this clone. A much larger clone lies a single base off, so this may be a read error. Other DNA sequences from this sample encode an identical CDR3 as well. This chain connects TRBV7-2 to TRBJ2-7; possibly TRBD1 for D (6 bases). V lost 3 bases, J lost 3 bases, and 12 bases lay in between. Looked up from germline, CDR1 is SGHTA and CDR2 is FQGNSA. The CDR3 is 14 amino acids. CDR3 bases: TGTGCCAGCAGCTTCGACAGGAGATACTACGAGCAGTACTTC. It encodes CASSFDRRYYEQYF. Drawing the rest from reference TRBV7-2 and TRBJ2-7, the complete variable domain is GAGVSQSPSNKVTEKGKDVELRCDPISGHTALYWYRQSLGQGLEFLIYFQGNSAPDKSGLPSDRFSAERTGGSVSTLTIQRTQQEDSAVYLCASSFDRRYYEQYFGPGTRLTVT.

This clone has a count of ten or more. The J gene is TRBJ2-2, the V gene TRBV5-4, with TRBD1 matching over 9 bases. The CDR3 loop spans 15 amino acids. Germline V gene sequence: CDR1 SGHNT, CDR2 YYREEE (reference sequence). The V gene end was trimmed by 4 bases and the J gene end by 5 bases; junction bases not matched to a gene: 6. CDR3 protein: CASSVDRGGTGELFF. DNA of the CDR3: TGTGCCAGCAGCGTCGACAGGGGGGGAACCGGGGAGCTGTTTTTT.

The table lists this clone with many counts. This may come from a read error, since a much larger clone is one base off. J is TRBJ2-1 and V is TRBV27; a weak D match, TRBD1 (5 bases). Germline V CDR1 and CDR2: MNHEY, SMNVEV (reference sequence). This CDR3 is built from 13 residues. The CDR3: CASSLWGYNEQLF. The CDR3 nucleotides are TGTGCCAGCAGTTTGTGGGGCTACAATGAGCAGCTCTTC.

As for this clone: Given a much more abundant clone one base away, this may be a read error. In the same sample, other DNA sequences code for this CDR3. The chain is built from TRBV10-3 and TRBJ2-1; no definite D call. Germline V gene sequence: CDR1 ENHRY, CDR2 SYGVKD. The CDR3 is 13 residues long. Trimming removed 7 bases at V and 9 bases at J, with 16 bases between. CDR3 residues: CAITPLGTTEQFF. Here the CDR3 DNA reads TGTGCCATCACCCCTCTCGGCACAACTGAGCAGTTCTTC.

The chain has TRBV30 and TRBJ2-7; D may be TRBD2 (5 bases). Germline values: CDR1 GTSNPN, CDR2 SVGIG (reference sequence). CDR3 length: 17 amino acids. The V end lost 0 bases, the J end lost 4 bases, and 22 bases lay between the germline ends. The CDR3 reads CAWSVLSEGQGRYEQYV. In DNA form, the CDR3 reads TGTGCCTGGAGTGTCCTGTCTGAGGGCCAAGGACGATACGAGCAGTACGTC.

Note on this clone: This sequence may be a read error, since a much larger clone differs from it by one base. As DNA, the CDR3 is TGCAGTGCTAGGAAAGGGGGCAATATGGAGACCCAGTACTTC. This encodes CSARKGGNMETQYF. The chain couples TRBV20-1 to TRBJ2-5; 7 bases agree with TRBD1. V shed 3 bases, J shed 5 bases, and the junction held 9 bases outside the gene matches. There are 14 residues in the CDR3. Germline loops: CDR1 DFQATT, CDR2 SNEGSKA (reference sequence).

This clone has more than one count but fewer than ten. Compared with germline, one end of the junction differs, possibly owing to a read error. Distinct nucleotide sequences in the sample also encode this CDR3. The chain carries TRBV11-2 and TRBJ2-7, with D possibly being TRBD1 or TRBD2 (5 bases each). The CDR3 has 13 amino acids. Germline V gene sequence: CDR1 SGHAT, CDR2 FQNNGV. The CDR3, as DNA: TGCGCCAGCAGCTTAGGTCCAGGGAGCGAGCAGTATTTC. Its protein is CASSLGPGSEQYF.

This clone has at least ten counts. The sample holds other DNA sequences that translate to the same CDR3. The genes are TRBV27 and TRBJ2-1; D gene uncertain. CDR1 is MNHEY, CDR2 SMNVEV, per germline (reference sequence). The CDR3 is made up of 14 amino acids. The V end lost 3 bases, the J end lost 6 bases, and 12 bases lay between the germline ends. CDR3: CASSFRSMSNEQFF. The CDR3 DNA follows: TGTGCCAGCAGTTTTCGATCGATGAGCAATGAGCAGTTCTTC.